Sequencing of this T cell receptor beta chain was carried out in a study of shared T cell receptors in the human thymus. This clone showed up just once. Using immunoSEQ multiplex PCR, the repertoire was profiled, and TCRdb retains in-frame clones only, with some absent. This sample has almost 550,000 clones, with approximately 80% found just once. This CDR3 spans 15 amino acids. Looked up from germline, CDR1 is SGHDT and CDR2 is YYEEEE. V lost 4 bases to trimming and J lost 11 bases, with 24 bases between them. This same sample was also taken into another study, of human thymus T cells. From that report: Congenital heart defects were the reason for the corrective surgery that the donors, healthy Finnish infants, were having. Thymic material originated from resections removed in the course of corrective heart surgery. V and J genes seemed to be used with bias in thymic and blood repertoires.

This receptor was taken from a boy less than two years old with a congenital heart defect. The V gene is TRBV5-6, the J gene TRBJ1-1, with D perhaps matching TRBD1 (6 bases). The sequenced sample consisted of thymocytes. This CDR3 reads CASSPGQSPYRGAFF. As DNA, the CDR3 is TGTGCCAGCAGCCCCGGACAGTCCCCCTATAGAGGGGCTTTCTTT.